These T cell receptor beta chains were read from a single sample in a study of OX40 agonist ivuxolimab in advanced cancers. TCRdb's copy holds only in-frame clones and misses some; the assay was immunoSEQ multiplex PCR. The data show tens of thousands of clones, with 85% seen just once and about 0.57% held by the top ten. Sample: CD4+ or CD8+ T cells sorted from blood, taken in a trial of the OX40 agonist ivuxolimab. The source of these receptors is an adult with an advanced solid tumor such as melanoma, head and neck, liver or kidney cancer. CDR3s include the opening cysteine and the closing phenylalanine or tryptophan. The D gene is left open where the match is weak. Clone size is not always given. Where it is, it says once, few, many or a class for expanded clones.

-	-	TRBV28	TRBJ1-5	CASRLGSSLISNQPQHF	TGTGCCAGCAGATTGGGGTCCTCATTGATTAGCAATCAGCCCCAGCATTTT
-	-	TRBV19	TRBJ2-5	CASSISLRETQYF	TGTGCCAGTAGTATAAGCCTCCGAGAGACCCAGTACTTC
-	TRBD2	TRBV5-8	TRBJ2-1	CASSPGQSPSGIRNEQFF	TGTGCCAGCAGCCCCGGCCAATCCCCTAGCGGGATCCGTAATGAGCAGTTCTTC
-	TRBD2	TRBV6-5	TRBJ2-1	CASSSGRNFEQFF	TGTGCCAGTTCTAGCGGGAGAAACTTTGAGCAGTTCTTC
-	-	TRBV7-9	TRBJ1-3	CASSPRGISGNTIYF	TGTGCCAGCAGCCCAAGGGGGATCTCTGGAAACACCATATATTTT
-	-	TRBV12-1	TRBJ2-7	CASSARQGRISYEQYF	TGTGCCAGCAGCGCCCGACAGGGGAGAATTTCCTACGAGCAGTACTTC
-	-	TRBV5-8	TRBJ1-2	CASSPRTGSMYYTF	TGTGCCAGCAGCCCACGGACTGGATCTATGTACTACACCTTC
-	-	TRBV30	TRBJ1-5	CAWSVRMGNQPQHF	TGTGCCTGGAGTGTACGCATGGGCAATCAGCCCCAGCATTTT
-	TRBD1	TRBV14	TRBJ1-2	CASSSTGGNGYTF	TGTGCCAGCAGCTCTACAGGGGGCAATGGCTACACCTTC
-	TRBD2	TRBV27	TRBJ2-5	CASSPPGSLAVQETQYF	TGTGCCAGCAGTCCACCAGGGTCCCTAGCGGTACAAGAGACCCAGTACTTC
-	-	TRBV6-9	TRBJ1-1	CASSSSRAAFF	TGTGCCAGCAGTTCGTCCCGAGCAGCTTTCTTT
once	-	TRBV11-2	TRBJ1-2	CASSFTGYGYTF	TGTGCCAGCAGCTTTACAGGCTATGGCTACACCTTC
-	TRBD2	TRBV11-2	TRBJ2-1	CASSLGGRTYNEQFF	TGTGCCAGCAGCTTAGGCGGGAGGACCTACAATGAGCAGTTCTTC
-	TRBD1	TRBV27	TRBJ2-7	CASSLQGGHEQYF	TGTGCCAGCAGTTTACAAGGGGGCCACGAGCAGTACTTC
-	-	TRBV2	TRBJ1-5	CASSPDIPPTQHF	TGTGCCAGCAGCCCGGACATCCCCCCAACCCAGCATTTT
-	-	TRBV19	TRBJ1-2	CASRGGTYGYTF	TGTGCCAGCAGGGGCGGAACCTATGGCTACACCTTC
-	-	TRBV19	TRBJ2-7	CASSSDSTGPHRSEQYF	TGTGCCAGTAGTTCCGATAGCACAGGACCCCACCGGTCCGAGCAGTACTTC
-	-	TRBV4-3	TRBJ2-7	CASSQDRGGRRYEQYF	TGCGCCAGCAGCCAAGATCGAGGGGGGAGGCGGTACGAGCAGTACTTC
-	-	TRBV7-9	TRBJ1-6	CASSRDRSPLHF	TGTGCCAGCAGCCGGGACCGCTCACCCCTCCACTTT
-	TRBD1	TRBV7-9	TRBJ1-2	CASSPRGQGGTYGYTF	TGTGCCAGCAGCCCAAGAGGACAGGGGGGTACCTATGGCTACACCTTC
-	-	TRBV7-2	TRBJ1-2	CASSLSGVDGYTF	TGTGCCAGCAGCTTGTCCGGGGTGGACGGCTACACCTTC